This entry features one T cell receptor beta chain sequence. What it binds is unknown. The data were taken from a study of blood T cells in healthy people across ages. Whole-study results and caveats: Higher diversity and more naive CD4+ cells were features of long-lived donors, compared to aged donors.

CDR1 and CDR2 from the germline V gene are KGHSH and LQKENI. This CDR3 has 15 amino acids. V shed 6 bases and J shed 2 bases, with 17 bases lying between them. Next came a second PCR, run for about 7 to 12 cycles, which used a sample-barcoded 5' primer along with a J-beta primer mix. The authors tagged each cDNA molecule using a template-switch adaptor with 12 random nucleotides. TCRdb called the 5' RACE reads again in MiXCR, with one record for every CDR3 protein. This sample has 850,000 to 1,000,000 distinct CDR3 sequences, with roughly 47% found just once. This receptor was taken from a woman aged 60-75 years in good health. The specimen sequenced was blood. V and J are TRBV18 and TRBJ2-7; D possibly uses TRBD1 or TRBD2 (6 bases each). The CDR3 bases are TGTGCCAGCTCTCGTCTGGGACGGGGGCCCTACGAGCAGTACTTC. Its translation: CASSRLGRGPYEQYF.